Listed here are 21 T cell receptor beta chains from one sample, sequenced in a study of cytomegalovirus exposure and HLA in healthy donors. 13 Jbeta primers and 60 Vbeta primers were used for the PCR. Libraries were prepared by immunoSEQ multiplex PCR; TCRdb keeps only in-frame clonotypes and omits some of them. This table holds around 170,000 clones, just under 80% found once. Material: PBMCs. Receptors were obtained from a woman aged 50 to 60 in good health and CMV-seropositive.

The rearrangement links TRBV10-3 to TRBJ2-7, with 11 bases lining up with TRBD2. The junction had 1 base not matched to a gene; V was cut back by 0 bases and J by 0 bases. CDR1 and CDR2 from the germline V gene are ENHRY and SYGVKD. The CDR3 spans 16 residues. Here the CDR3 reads CAISESTSGTSYEQYF. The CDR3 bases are TGTGCCATCAGTGAGTCGACTAGCGGGACCTCCTACGAGCAGTACTTC.

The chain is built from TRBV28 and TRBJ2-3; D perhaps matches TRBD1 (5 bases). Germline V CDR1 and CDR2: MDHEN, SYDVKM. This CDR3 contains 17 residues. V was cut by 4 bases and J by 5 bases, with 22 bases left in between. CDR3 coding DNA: TGTGCCAGCAGTTCGTCAGGGCCACAGCTGACCCAAGATACGCAGTATTTT. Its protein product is CASSSSGPQLTQDTQYF.

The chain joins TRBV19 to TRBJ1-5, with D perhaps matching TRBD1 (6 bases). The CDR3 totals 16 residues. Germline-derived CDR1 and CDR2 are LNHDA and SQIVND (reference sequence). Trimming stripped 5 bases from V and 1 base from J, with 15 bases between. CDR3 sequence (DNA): TGTGCCAGTAGTCGGGGGGGGCGGGCGAGCAATCAGCCCCAGCATTTT. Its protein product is CASSRGGRASNQPQHF.

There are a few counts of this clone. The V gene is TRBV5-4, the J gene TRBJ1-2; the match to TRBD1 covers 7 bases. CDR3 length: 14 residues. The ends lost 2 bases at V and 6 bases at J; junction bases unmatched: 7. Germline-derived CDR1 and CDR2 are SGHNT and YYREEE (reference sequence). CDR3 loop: CASSFPTGIDGYTF. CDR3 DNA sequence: TGTGCCAGCAGCTTTCCGACAGGGATCGATGGCTACACCTTC.

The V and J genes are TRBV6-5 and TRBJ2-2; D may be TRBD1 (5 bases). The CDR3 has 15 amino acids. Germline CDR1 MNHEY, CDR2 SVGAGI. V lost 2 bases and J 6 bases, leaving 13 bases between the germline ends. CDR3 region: CASSYALVRAGELFF. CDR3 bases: TGTGCCAGCAGTTACGCCCTAGTCAGGGCCGGGGAGCTGTTTTTT.

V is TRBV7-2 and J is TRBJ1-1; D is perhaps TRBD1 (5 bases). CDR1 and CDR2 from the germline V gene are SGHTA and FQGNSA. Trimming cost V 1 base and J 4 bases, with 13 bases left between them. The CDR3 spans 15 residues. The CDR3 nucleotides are TGTGCCAGCAGCTTAGTTGGGGGGGGTGGCACTGAAGCTTTCTTT. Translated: CASSLVGGGGTEAFF.

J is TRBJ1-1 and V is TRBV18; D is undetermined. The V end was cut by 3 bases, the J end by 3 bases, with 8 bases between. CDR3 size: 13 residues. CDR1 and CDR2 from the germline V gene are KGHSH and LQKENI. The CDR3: CASSPQVDTEAFF. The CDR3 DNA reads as TGTGCCAGCTCACCTCAGGTGGACACTGAAGCTTTCTTT.

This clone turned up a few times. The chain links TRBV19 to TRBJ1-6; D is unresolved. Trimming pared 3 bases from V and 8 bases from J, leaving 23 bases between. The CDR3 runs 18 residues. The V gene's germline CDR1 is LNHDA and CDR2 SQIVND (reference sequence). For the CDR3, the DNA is TGTGCCAGTAGTATGAGATTCGGAGCACACGATCGATATTCACCCCTCCACTTT. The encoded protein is CASSMRFGAHDRYSPLHF.

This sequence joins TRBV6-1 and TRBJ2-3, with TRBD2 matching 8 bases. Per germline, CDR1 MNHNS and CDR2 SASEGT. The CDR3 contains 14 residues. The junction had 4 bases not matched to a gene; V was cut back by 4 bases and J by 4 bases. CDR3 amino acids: CASSGGTSADTQYF. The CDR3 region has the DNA TGTGCCAGCAGTGGCGGGACTAGTGCAGATACGCAGTATTTT.

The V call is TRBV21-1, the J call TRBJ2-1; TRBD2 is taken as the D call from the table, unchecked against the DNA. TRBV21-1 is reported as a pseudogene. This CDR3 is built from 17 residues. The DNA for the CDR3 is TGTGCCAGCAGCCCTCGATGGACTAGCGGGAGGGTCAATGAGCAGTTCTTC. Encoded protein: CASSPRWTSGRVNEQFF.

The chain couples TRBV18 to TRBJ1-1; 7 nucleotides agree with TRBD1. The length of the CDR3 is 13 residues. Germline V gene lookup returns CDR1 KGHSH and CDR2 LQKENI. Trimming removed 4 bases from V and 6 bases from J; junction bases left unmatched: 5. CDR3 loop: CASSQGQQAEAFF. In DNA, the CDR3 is TGTGCCAGCTCACAGGGACAGCAGGCTGAAGCTTTCTTT.

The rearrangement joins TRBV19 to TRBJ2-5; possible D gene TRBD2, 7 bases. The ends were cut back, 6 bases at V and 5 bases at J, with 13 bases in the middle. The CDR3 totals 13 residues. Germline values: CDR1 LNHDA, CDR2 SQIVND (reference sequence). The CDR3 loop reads CASRGGAAETQYF. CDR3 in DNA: TGTGCCAGTAGAGGGGGGGCCGCCGAGACCCAGTACTTC. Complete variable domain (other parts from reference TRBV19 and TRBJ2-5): DGGITQSPKYLFRKEGQNVTLSCEQNLNHDAMYWYRQDPGQGLRLIYYSQIVNDFQKGDIAEGYSVSREKKESFPLTVTSAQKNPTAFYLCASRGGAAETQYFGPGTRLLVL.

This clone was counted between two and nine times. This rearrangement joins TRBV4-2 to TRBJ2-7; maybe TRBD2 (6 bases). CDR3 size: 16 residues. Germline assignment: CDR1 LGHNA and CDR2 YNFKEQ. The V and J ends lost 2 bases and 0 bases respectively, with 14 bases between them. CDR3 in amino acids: CASSQTAGRFSYEQYF. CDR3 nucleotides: TGTGCCAGCAGCCAAACTGCGGGACGATTCTCCTACGAGCAGTACTTC.

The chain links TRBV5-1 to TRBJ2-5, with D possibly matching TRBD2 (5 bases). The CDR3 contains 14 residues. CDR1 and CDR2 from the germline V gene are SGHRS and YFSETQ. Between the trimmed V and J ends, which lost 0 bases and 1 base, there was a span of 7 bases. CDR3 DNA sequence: TGCGCCAGCAGCTTGGAACGGGGCCAAGAGACCCAGTACTTC. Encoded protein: CASSLERGQETQYF.

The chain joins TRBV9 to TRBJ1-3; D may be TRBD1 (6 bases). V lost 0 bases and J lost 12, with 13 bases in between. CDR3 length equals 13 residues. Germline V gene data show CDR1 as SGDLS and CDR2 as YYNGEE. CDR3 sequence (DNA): TGTGCCAGCAGCGTAGAACAGGGAAGAATCATATATTTT. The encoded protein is CASSVEQGRIIYF.

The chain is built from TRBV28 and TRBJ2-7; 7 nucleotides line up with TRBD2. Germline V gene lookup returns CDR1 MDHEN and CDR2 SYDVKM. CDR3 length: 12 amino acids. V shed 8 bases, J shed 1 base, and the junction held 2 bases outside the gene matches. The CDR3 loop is CASGTTSYEQYF. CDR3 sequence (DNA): TGTGCCAGCGGGACTACGTCCTACGAGCAGTACTTC. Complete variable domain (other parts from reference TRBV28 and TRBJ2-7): DVKVTQSSRYLVKRTGEKVFLECVQDMDHENMFWYRQDPGLGLRLIYFSYDVKMKEKGDIPEGYSVSREKKERFSLILESASTNQTSMYLCASGTTSYEQYFGPGTRLTVT.

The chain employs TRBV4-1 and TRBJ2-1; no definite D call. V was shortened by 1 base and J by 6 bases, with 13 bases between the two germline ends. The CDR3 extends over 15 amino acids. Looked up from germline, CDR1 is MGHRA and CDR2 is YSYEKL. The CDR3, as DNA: TGCGCCAGCAGCCAAGGTTTAGCACACCTCAATGAGCAGTTCTTC. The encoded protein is CASSQGLAHLNEQFF.

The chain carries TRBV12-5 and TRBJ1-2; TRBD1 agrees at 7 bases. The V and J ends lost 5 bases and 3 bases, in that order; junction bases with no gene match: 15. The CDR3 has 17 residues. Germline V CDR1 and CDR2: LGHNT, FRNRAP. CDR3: CASGPSPTGLLDYGYTF. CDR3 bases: TGTGCTAGTGGTCCATCCCCGACAGGGCTACTAGACTATGGCTACACCTTC.

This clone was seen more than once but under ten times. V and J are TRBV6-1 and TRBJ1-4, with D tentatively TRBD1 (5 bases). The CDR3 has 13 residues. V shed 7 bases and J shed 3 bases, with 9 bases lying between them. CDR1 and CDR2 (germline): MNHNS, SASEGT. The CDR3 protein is CASKGRANEKLFF. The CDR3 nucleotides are TGTGCCAGCAAGGGGAGGGCTAATGAAAAACTGTTTTTT.

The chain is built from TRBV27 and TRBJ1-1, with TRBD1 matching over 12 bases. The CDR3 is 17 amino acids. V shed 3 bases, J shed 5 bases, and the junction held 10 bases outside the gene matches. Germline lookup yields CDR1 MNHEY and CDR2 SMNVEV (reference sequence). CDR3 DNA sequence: TGTGCCAGCAGTTTGACCCCCGGGACAGGGGGCGAGACTGAAGCTTTCTTT. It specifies CASSLTPGTGGETEAFF.

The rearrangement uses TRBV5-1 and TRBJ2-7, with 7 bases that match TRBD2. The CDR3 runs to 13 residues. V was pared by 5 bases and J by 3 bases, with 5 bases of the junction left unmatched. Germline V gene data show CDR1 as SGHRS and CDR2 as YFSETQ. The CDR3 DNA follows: TGCGCCAGCAGGCCTAGCGGCGTCTACGAGCAGTACTTC. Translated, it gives CASRPSGVYEQYF.